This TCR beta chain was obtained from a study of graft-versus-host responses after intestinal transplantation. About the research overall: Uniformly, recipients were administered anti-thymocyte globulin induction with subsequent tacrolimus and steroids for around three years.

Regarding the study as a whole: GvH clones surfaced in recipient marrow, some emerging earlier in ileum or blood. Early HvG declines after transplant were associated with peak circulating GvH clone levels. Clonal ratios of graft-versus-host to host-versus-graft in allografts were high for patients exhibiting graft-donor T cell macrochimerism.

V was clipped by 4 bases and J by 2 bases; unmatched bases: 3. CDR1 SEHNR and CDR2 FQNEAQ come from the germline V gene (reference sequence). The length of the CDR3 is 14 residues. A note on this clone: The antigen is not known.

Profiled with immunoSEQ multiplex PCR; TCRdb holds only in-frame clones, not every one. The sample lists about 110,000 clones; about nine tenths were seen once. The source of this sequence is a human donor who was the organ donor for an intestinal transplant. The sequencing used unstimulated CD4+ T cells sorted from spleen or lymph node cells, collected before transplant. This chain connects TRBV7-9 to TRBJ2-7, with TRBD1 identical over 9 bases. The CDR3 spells CASSSGTGPYEQYF. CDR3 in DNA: TGTGCCAGCAGCTCTGGGACAGGGCCCTACGAGCAGTACTTC.